This T cell receptor (beta chain) was obtained from a study of PD-1 blockade in classical Hodgkin lymphoma (dated by TCRdb to 2020 to 2021). Regarding the study in general: Nivolumab dosing was 3 mg/kg intravenously every 2 weeks, continuing until either disease progression or unacceptable toxicity. The study used CyTOF and TCR beta sequencing to define a peripheral blood immune signature of response to PD-1 blockade in classical Hodgkin lymphoma. Study-level results and caveats: Baseline TCR diversity was reported as lower in newly diagnosed patients than in healthy donors, and lower still in relapsed/refractory patients. Baseline diversity similar to that of newly diagnosed patients was observed in trial patients achieving complete response, whereas significantly lower diversity was observed in partial responders and progressors. Diversity was lower in patients who began nivolumab less than 1 year after ASCT, so these patients were left out of later analyses to avoid confounding by immune reconstitution. A significant rise by C4D1 was seen in CD4+ but not CD8+ TCR diversity (p=0.0027 vs p=0.16), with the rise being most apparent in complete responders (p=0.02). Only a single clinical trial cohort was studied, and what caused the repertoire differences, possibly disease activity or prior therapy, remained undefined.

Trimming at the junction amounts to 3 bases on V and 2 bases on J, and the germline ends lie 13 bases apart. The CDR3, cysteine through phenylalanine, is 15 amino acids long. The only DNA kept is the CDR3, 45 bases in frame from the first base. As encoded in the germline V gene, CDR1 is MNHEY while CDR2 is SVGAGI. Note on this clone: The clone's antigen remains unknown. The sample holds no much larger clone one base away, and base qualities are not on file.

Genomic DNA was extracted with the Qiagen DNeasy kit from unsorted PBMCs and from negatively selected CD4+ and CD8+ fractions. TCR beta CDR3 regions were amplified by immunoSEQ multiplex PCR using primers annealing to V and J segments. Amplification bias was minimized using a synthetic immune receptor repertoire, and residual bias was removed computationally after sequencing. The paper's data handling went like this. Custom Python scripts were used to quantify repertoire diversity as the Shannon entropy index. Unsorted, CD4+ and CD8+ repertoires were examined separately, except in combined analyses, for which CD4+ and CD8+ sequences were merged in silico. A clone was considered expanded if an increase in frequency of at least 2-fold after treatment relative to C1D1 was found, and a pseudocount of 0.5 was applied to clones undetected at baseline. Clones with 0 or 1 copy at C1D1 were classified as singleton clones, and clones with 2 or more copies were classified as non-singleton clones. Clones expanded in unsorted samples were annotated as CD4+, CD8+ or unknown by matching protein sequences in sorted samples from the same patient. Wilcoxon tests on paired samples were used to test diversity changes from C1D1 to C4D1. Not all clones reach the TCRdb copy of this immuneACCESS table, which keeps in-frame sequences only. Checked studies attribute under half of the gap to unresolved V genes and leave the rest unexplained. From that table come the V and J calls and clone size; the DNA was used to work out D and trimming. The sample profile shows about 110,000 clones; roughly nine tenths of them were found once. Of the sample, just under 20% is held by the ten largest clones.

The sample's time point, from its label and the paper: cycle 2 day 1 (C2D1) of nivolumab. All trial patients had relapsed after autologous stem cell transplantation, with cohorts A, B and C differing in prior brentuximab vedotin exposure. The trial cohort included 56 patients with relapsed/refractory classical Hodgkin lymphoma, and each patient had a best overall response of complete response, partial response or progressive disease. In the multi-cohort phase II CheckMate 205 trial, trial patients received single-agent nivolumab. An independent review committee assessed best overall response by applying the 2007 International Working Group response criteria. Trial PBMCs were obtained immediately prior to nivolumab initiation (C1D1) and on therapy at cycle 2 day 1 and cycle 4 day 1. After peripheral blood was drawn into 8 mL Vacutainer Cell Preparation Tubes, PBMCs were isolated by centrifugation and then cryopreserved.

The origin of this receptor is a human donor with classical Hodgkin lymphoma. Rearrangement joined TRBV6-5 to TRBJ1-1, with the D gene not confidently named. The specimen comprised peripheral blood mononuclear cells (PBMCs), sampled before the second cycle of nivolumab. The DNA reads as follows: TGTGCCAGCAGTTATCGGAGAGAGGACAACACTGAAGCTTTCTTT. The translation is CASSYRREDNTEAFF.